The next 15 T cell receptor beta chains were all read from a single sample in a study of T cell responses to AZD1222 COVID-19 vaccine. Method: immunoSEQ multiplex PCR; TCRdb's copy keeps in-frame clones and lacks some. The table shows 100,000 to 150,000 clones, with about 86% occurring only once. Source: peripheral blood, taken on day 0 of AZD1222 vaccination. The receptors here all came from an adult in good health.

This clone is a singleton in its sample. The gene calls are TRBV29-1 and TRBJ2-7; D gene uncertain. Germline CDR1 and CDR2: SQVTM and ANQGSEA. V dropped 0 bases and J dropped 3 bases, with 9 bases sitting between them. The CDR3 consists of 13 residues. In DNA, the CDR3 is TGCAGCGTTGAAGATTCAGCTGGCTACGAGCAGTACTTC. It is translated as CSVEDSAGYEQYF.

V usage is TRBV5-1 and J usage is TRBJ2-2; 7 nucleotides line up with TRBD1. V shed 3 bases and J 4 bases; nucleotides not matched to a gene: 3. The germline CDR1 and CDR2 sequences are SGHRS and YFSETQ. The CDR3 is 14 amino acids. Here the CDR3 DNA reads TGCGCCAGCAGCTCGTACAGGGGCACCGGGGAGCTGTTTTTT. Translating it yields CASSSYRGTGELFF.

This chain connects TRBV10-3 to TRBJ2-5, with 16 bases fitting TRBD2. Germline lookup yields CDR1 ENHRY and CDR2 SYGVKD. V was clipped by 5 bases and J by 5 bases; unmatched bases: 2. The CDR3 is made up of 15 amino acids. CDR3: CAISKGLAGGETQYF. Written as DNA, the CDR3 is TGTGCCATCAGTAAGGGACTAGCGGGAGGGGAGACCCAGTACTTC.

The chain has TRBV11-2 and TRBJ1-3, with 9 bases lining up with TRBD1. Trimming removed 1 base from V and 4 bases from J; junction bases left unmatched: 8. This CDR3 is 17 amino acids long. The germline gives CDR1 SGHAT, CDR2 FQNNGV. CDR3 region: CASSLVQNRGHGNTIYF. CDR3 sequence (DNA): TGTGCCAGCAGCTTAGTCCAAAACAGGGGGCACGGAAACACCATATATTTT.

The chain combines TRBV27 with TRBJ2-7; a weak D match, TRBD1 (6 bases). The germline gives CDR1 MNHEY, CDR2 SMNVEV (reference sequence). The germline V and J ends were trimmed by 2 bases and 4 bases, with 9 bases remaining between them. CDR3 length: 13 amino acids. CDR3 in amino acids: CASSLGGSYEQYF. The CDR3 nucleotides are TGTGCCAGCAGTTTAGGGGGCAGTTACGAGCAGTACTTC.

This clone was observed a few times. Here the CDR3 reads CASSLGGTGVYGYTF. CDR3 coding DNA: TGTGCCAGCAGTTTGGGCGGGACAGGGGTCTATGGCTACACCTTC. The gene calls are TRBV6-5 and TRBJ1-2; 10 bases are a match to TRBD1. Germline assignment: CDR1 MNHEY and CDR2 SVGAGI. V dropped 4 bases and J dropped 4; count of bases not matched to a gene: 6. The CDR3 consists of 15 residues.

The rearrangement uses TRBV7-6 and TRBJ1-2; maybe TRBD1 (6 bases). Germline V gene data show CDR1 as SGHVS and CDR2 as FNYEAQ. The V gene lost 5 bases and the J gene lost 0 bases, with 13 bases spanning the gap. The CDR3 totals 15 residues. This CDR3 is CASSQYRETNYGYTF. As DNA, the CDR3 is TGTGCCAGCAGCCAATACAGGGAAACTAACTATGGCTACACCTTC.

This clone was observed a handful of times. This rearrangement joins TRBV6-6 to TRBJ2-7; D is unresolved. V was cut by 6 bases and J by 4 bases, with 10 bases left in between. The CDR3 loop spans 12 amino acids. Germline V gene lookup returns CDR1 MNHNY and CDR2 SVGAGI (reference sequence). CDR3 coding DNA: TGTGCCAGCAGCCCCGGCGTGTACGAGCAGTACTTC. Its translation: CASSPGVYEQYF.

The V call is TRBV18, the J call TRBJ1-1; D is ambiguous. The CDR3 contains 13 residues. The V gene's germline CDR1 is KGHSH and CDR2 LQKENI. V lost 0 bases and J lost 6, with 8 bases in between. In nucleotides, the CDR3 is TGTGCCAGCTCACCACCGCGGAGGGCTGAAGCTTTCTTT. It codes for CASSPPRRAEAFF.

The rearrangement joins TRBV11-2 to TRBJ2-7; tentative D call: TRBD1 (6 bases). The CDR3 is made up of 13 amino acids. CDR1 and CDR2 (germline): SGHAT, FQNNGV. Trimming left V 5 bases short and J 2 bases short, with 10 bases between. The CDR3 bases are TGTGCCAGCAGCGGAACAGGGCCCTACGAGCAGTACTTC. This gives the protein CASSGTGPYEQYF. The full variable domain, rest sourced from reference TRBV11-2 and TRBJ2-7, is EAGVAQSPRYKIIEKRQSVAFWCNPISGHATLYWYQQILGQGPKLLIQFQNNGVVDDSQLPKDRFSAERLKGVDSTLKIQPAKLEDSAVYLCASSGTGPYEQYFGPGTRLTVT.

This clone was detected once. CDR3 DNA sequence: TGTGCCAGCAGGTACAGGGGACAGAACACTGAAGCTTTCTTT. It translates to CASRYRGQNTEAFF. The V gene is TRBV6-5, the J gene TRBJ1-1; TRBD1 matches at 7 bases. The length of the CDR3 is 14 residues. J was trimmed by 1 base and V by 6 bases; bases with no gene match: 5. CDR1 and CDR2 from the germline V gene are MNHEY and SVGAGI.

This chain links TRBV29-1 with TRBJ2-3, with 16 bases aligning to TRBD2. V dropped 5 bases and J dropped 14; count of bases not matched to a gene: 7. The CDR3 sequence is 13 residues long. Germline V lookup: CDR1 SQVTM, CDR2 ANQGSEA. CDR3 region: CSVTGTSGRVWYF. The CDR3 DNA follows: TGCAGCGTTACCGGGACTAGCGGGAGGGTATGGTATTTT.

The rearrangement uses TRBV15 and TRBJ1-6; 10 bases fit TRBD1. The V gene's germline CDR1 is LNHNV and CDR2 YYDKDF (reference sequence). The CDR3 totals 15 residues. V shed 5 bases, J shed 9 bases, and the junction held 7 bases outside the gene matches. The CDR3 nucleotides are TGTGCCACCAGCCGAAGACAGGGGGCAGGTTCACCCCTCCACTTT. Translated, it gives CATSRRQGAGSPLHF.

As for this clone: One junction end does not reproduce the germline sequence, and a read error may be involved. V is TRBV27 and J is TRBJ2-7; D may match TRBD1 or TRBD2 (5 bases each). CDR1 MNHEY and CDR2 SMNVEV come from the germline V gene (reference sequence). The CDR3 is 11 residues long. The CDR3 DNA follows: TGTGCCAGCCGTTTGGGGGACGAGCAGTACTTC. Translating gives CASRLGDEQYF.

The V and J genes are TRBV12-3 or TRBV12-4 and TRBJ1-5; 7 positions match TRBD1. J was trimmed by 6 bases and V by 5 bases; bases with no gene match: 4. The CDR3 loop spans 13 amino acids. CDR3 protein: CASSPGGTQPQHF. As DNA, the CDR3 is TGTGCCAGCAGTCCAGGGGGGACTCAGCCCCAGCATTTT.